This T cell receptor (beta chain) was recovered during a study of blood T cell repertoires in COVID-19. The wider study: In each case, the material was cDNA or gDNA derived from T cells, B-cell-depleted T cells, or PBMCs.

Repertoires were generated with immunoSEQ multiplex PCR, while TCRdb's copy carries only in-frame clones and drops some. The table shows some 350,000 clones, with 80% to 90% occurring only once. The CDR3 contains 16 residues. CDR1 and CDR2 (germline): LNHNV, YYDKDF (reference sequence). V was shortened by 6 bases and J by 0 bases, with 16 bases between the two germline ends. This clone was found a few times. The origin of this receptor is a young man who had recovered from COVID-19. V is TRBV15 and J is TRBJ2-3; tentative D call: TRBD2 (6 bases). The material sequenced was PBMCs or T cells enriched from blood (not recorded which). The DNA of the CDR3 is TGTGCCACCAGATGGGGCGGGCTAGCGAGCACAGATACGCAGTATTTT. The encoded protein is CATRWGGLASTDTQYF.